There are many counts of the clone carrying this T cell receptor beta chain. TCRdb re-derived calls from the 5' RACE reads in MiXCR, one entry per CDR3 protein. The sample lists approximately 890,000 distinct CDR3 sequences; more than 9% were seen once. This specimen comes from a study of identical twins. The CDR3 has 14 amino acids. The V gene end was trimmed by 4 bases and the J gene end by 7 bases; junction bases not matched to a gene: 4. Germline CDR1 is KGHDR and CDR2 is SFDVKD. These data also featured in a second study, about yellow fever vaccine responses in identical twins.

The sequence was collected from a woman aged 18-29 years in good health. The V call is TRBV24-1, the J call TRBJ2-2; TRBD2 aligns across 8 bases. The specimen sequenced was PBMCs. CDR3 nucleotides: TGTGCCACCAGTGACCGGGGGGGACTCGGGGAGCTGTTTTTT. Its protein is CATSDRGGLGELFF.